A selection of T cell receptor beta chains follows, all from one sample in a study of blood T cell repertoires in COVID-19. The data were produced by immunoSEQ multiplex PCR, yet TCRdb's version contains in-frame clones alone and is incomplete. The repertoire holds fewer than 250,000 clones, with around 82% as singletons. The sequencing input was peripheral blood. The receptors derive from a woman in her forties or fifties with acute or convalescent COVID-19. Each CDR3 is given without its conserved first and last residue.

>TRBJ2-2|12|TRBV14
ASSPVPGTGELF
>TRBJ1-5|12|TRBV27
ASRGQGVIQPQH
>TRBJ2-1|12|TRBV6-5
ASSLSGGGNEQF
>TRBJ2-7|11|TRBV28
ASSLGASYEQY
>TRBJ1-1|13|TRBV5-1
ASSFGAGGYTEAF
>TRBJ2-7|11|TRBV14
ASSQATGGEQY
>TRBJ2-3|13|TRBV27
ASSIAGVSTDTQY
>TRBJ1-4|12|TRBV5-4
ASSLDRGNEKLF
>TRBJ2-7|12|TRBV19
ASSTGQGGYEQY
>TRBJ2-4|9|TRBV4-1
ASSQDRAQY
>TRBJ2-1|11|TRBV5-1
ASSRDRDSEQF
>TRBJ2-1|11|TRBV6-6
ASRREGGNEQF
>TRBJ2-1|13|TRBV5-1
ASSLGDRDYNEQF
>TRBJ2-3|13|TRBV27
ASSLRDRATDTQY
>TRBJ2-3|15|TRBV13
ASSSTPGGTSTDTQY
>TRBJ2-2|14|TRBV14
ASSHYSGRNTGELF
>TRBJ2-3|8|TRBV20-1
SAESRVQY
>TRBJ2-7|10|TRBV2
ASLLVGNEQY
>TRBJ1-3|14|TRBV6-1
ASSEVPSGGTNTIY
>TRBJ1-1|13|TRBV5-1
ASSLVAGANTEAF
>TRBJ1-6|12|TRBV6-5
ASSMDRNGSPLH
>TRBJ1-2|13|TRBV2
ASRAGTGDYYGYT
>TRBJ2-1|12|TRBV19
ASSILAAGGEQF
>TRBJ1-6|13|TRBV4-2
ASSQEQAGNSPLH
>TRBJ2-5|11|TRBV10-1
ASSGVAGETQY
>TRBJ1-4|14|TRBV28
ASSSGRGTTNEKLF
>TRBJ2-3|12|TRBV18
ASSPQRDTDTQY